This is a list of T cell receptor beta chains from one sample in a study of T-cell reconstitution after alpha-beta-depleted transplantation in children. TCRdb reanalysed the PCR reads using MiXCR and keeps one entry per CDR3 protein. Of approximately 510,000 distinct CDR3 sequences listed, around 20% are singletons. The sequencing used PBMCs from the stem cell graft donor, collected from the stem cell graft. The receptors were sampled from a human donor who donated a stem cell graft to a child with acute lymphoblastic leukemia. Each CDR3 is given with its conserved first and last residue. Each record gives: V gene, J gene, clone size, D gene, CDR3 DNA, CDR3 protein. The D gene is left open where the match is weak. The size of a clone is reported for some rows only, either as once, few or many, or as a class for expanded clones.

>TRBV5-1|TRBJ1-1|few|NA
TGCGCCAGCAGCGGTATAATGAACACTGAAGCTTTCTTT
CASSGIMNTEAFF
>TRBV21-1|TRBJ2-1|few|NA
TGTGCCAGCAGCAAGCAGGGCCGTAGTATTGAGCAGTTCTTC
CASSKQGRSIEQFF
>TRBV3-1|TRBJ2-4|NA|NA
TGTGCCAGCAGCCCTGGGACGGGCCTTCAGTACTTC
CASSPGTGLQYF
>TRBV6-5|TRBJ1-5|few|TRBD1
TGTGCCAGCAGTCCTACCTTGGACAGGGACAATCAGCCCCAGCATTTT
CASSPTLDRDNQPQHF
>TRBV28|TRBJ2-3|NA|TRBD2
TGTGCCAGCAAACTAGCGGGAGGCACAGATACGCAGTATTTT
CASKLAGGTDTQYF
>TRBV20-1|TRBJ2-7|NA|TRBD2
TGCAGTGTCCTATCCCATAGCGGGAGAAACTACGAGCAGTACTTC
CSVLSHSGRNYEQYF
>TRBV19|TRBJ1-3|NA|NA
TGTGCCAGTAGTCTGACGAGCTCTGGAAACACCATATATTTT
CASSLTSSGNTIYF
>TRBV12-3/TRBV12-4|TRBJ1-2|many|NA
TGTGCCAGCAGTTTGAACTTCAGGGCGGGGTATGGCTACACCTTC
CASSLNFRAGYGYTF
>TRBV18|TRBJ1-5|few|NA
TGTGCCAGCTCCTCCGGCAGGGATCAGCCCCAGCATTTT
CASSSGRDQPQHF
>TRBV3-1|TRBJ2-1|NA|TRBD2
TGTGCCAGCAGCCCACTTACAGCGGGAGGGCCATCCTACAATGAGCAGTTCTTC
CASSPLTAGGPSYNEQFF
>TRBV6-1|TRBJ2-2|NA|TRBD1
TGTGCCAGCAGGCAGGACAGGGGGCTCGGGGAGCTGTTTTTT
CASRQDRGLGELFF
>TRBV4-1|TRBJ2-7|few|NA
TGCGCCAGCAGCCAAGTATTAGACGAGCAGTACTTC
CASSQVLDEQYF
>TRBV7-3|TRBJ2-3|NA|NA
TGTGCCAGCAGCCCCCTTCGGTCGGGGACAGATACGCAGTATTTT
CASSPLRSGTDTQYF
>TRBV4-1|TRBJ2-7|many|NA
TGCGCCAGCAGCCAAAAAGGCAATCCCTACGAGCAGTACTTC
CASSQKGNPYEQYF
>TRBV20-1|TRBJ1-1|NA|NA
TGCAGCGGAACAGGGTGGGACACTGAAGCTTTCTTT
CSGTGWDTEAFF
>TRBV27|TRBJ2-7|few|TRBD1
TGTGCCAGCAGCTTATACCGCCCCGGACAGGGCTCCGAGCAGTACTTC
CASSLYRPGQGSEQYF
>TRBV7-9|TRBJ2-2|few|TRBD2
TGTGCCAGCAGCCCGATAGCGGGAGGGCCTCCCGGGGAGCTGTTTTTT
CASSPIAGGPPGELFF
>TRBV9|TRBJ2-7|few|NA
TGTGCCAGCAGCGTCGGACGGTTCTCCTACGAGCAGTACTTC
CASSVGRFSYEQYF
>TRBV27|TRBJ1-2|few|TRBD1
TGTGCCAGCAGTTTAAGGGGACAGGGACCTTATAACTATGGCTACACCTTC
CASSLRGQGPYNYGYTF
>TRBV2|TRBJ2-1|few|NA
TGTGCCAGCAGGCGGAACTACAATGAGCAGTTCTTC
CASRRNYNEQFF
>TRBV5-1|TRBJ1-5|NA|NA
TGTGCCAGCAGTTTCTCGGGAGGGGGCAATCAGCCCCAGCATTTT
CASSFSGGGNQPQHF
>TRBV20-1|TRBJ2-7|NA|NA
TGCAGTGCTAACGGGGGCTACTCCTACGAGCAGTACTTC
CSANGGYSYEQYF
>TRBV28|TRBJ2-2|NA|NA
TGTGCCAGCAGTTTAAAAAGTCACAGGCTCCCCCCCGGGGAGCTGTTTTTT
CASSLKSHRLPPGELFF
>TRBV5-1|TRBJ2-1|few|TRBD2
TGCGCCAGCAGCTTGGTGTCCGTAGCGGGATACAATGAGCAGTTCTTC
CASSLVSVAGYNEQFF
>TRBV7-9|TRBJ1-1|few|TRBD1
TGTGCCGGAACAGGGGGCCTCATGGACACTGAAGCTTTCTTT
CAGTGGLMDTEAFF
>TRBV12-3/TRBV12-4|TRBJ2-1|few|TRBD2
TGTGCCAGCATACTAGCGGGGTTCAGCTCCTACAATGAGCAGTTCTTC
CASILAGFSSYNEQFF
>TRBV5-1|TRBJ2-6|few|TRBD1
TGCGCCAGCAGCCTTCGCACAGGGGCTGGGGCCAACGTCCTGACTTTC
CASSLRTGAGANVLTF
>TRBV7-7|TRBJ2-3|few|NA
TGTGCCAGCAGCTTTAACAGAGGCCCCAACCTTAGCACAGATACGCAGTATTTT
CASSFNRGPNLSTDTQYF
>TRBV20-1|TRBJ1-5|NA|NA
TGCATTGGTAGCCAGCCCCAGCATTTT
CIGSQPQHF
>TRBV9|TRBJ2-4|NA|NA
TGTGCCAGCAGGTCCCCGCTAACTGGTTCTAGGGCCAAAAACATTCAGTACTTC
CASRSPLTGSRAKNIQYF
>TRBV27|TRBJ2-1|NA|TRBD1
TGTGCCAGCAGCGCTCCGACAGGGGGTGAGTTCTTC
CASSAPTGGEFF
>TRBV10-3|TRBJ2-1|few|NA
TGTGCCATCAGTGACCCCATGGGCCCCTCCTACAATGAGCAGTTCTTC
CAISDPMGPSYNEQFF
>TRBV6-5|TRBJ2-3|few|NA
TGTGCCAGCAGTTACTCTAGAGGGCAGTCAGATACGCAGTATTTT
CASSYSRGQSDTQYF
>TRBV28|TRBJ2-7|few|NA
TGTGCCAGCCGCCGGGGACCCTCCTACGAGCAGTACTTC
CASRRGPSYEQYF
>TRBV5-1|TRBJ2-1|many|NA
TGCGCCAGCAGCCCTCGGACTGGTTACAATGAGCAGTTCTTC
CASSPRTGYNEQFF
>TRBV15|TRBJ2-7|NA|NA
TGTGCCACCAGCAGCTTCCGGGTATCCTCCTACGAGCAGTACTTC
CATSSFRVSSYEQYF
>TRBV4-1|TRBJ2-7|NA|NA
TGCGCCAGCAGCCCGTCGGCAGGGGAGGCCTACGAGCAGTACTTC
CASSPSAGEAYEQYF
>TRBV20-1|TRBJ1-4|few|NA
TGCAGTGCTAGAGGGAGTACCGAAAAACTGTTTTTT
CSARGSTEKLFF
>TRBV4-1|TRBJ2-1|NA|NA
TGCGCCAGCAGCCTAAGTAGAGTGGTCAATGAGCAGTTCTTC
CASSLSRVVNEQFF
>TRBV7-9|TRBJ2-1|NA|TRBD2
TGTGCCAGCAGCTCACTAGGACTAGCGGGAGGGTGGGATGAGCAGTTCTTC
CASSSLGLAGGWDEQFF
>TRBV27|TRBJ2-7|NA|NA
TGTGCCAGCGCACACGGCCAATCCTACGAGCAGTACTTC
CASAHGQSYEQYF
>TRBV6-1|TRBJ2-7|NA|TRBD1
TGTGCCAGCGGGACCGGGACAGGGTCCTACGAGCAGTACTTC
CASGTGTGSYEQYF
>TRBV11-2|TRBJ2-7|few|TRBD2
TGTGCCACCGCGGGACTAGCGGGAGGCTACGAGCAGTACTTC
CATAGLAGGYEQYF